Listed below are T cell receptor beta chains from one sample, sequenced in a study of T-cell reconstitution after alpha-beta-depleted transplantation in children. From the PCR reads, TCRdb called clonotypes with MiXCR, one entry per CDR3 protein. Among about 540,000 distinct CDR3 sequences listed, over 25% were seen once. Specimen: PBMCs, collected before TCRalphabeta/CD19-depleted stem cell transplant. These receptors were collected from a boy under two years old with Wiskott-Aldrich syndrome, due to receive a stem cell transplant. Each CDR3 is given with its conserved first and last residue. D genes are given only for firm matches. Rows give clone size only sometimes, using once, few, many, or a class for an expanded clone.

clone size	J gene	D gene	V gene	CDR3 protein	CDR3 DNA
few	TRBJ2-5	TRBD2	TRBV29-1	CSVAASGGQETQYF	TGCAGCGTTGCGGCTAGCGGGGGCCAAGAGACCCAGTACTTC
-	TRBJ1-6	-	TRBV7-2	CASSLGGRENSPLHF	TGTGCCAGCAGCTTAGGGGGGCGGGAGAATTCACCCCTCCACTTT
few	TRBJ2-5	TRBD1	TRBV9	CASSVGAGGRETQYF	TGTGCCAGCAGCGTGGGAGCAGGGGGCAGAGAGACCCAGTACTTC
few	TRBJ1-5	TRBD1	TRBV27	CASSSWTGGGNQPQHF	TGTGCCAGCAGTTCGTGGACAGGGGGCGGCAATCAGCCCCAGCATTTT
few	TRBJ2-6	-	TRBV5-1	CASSLDRRSGANVLTF	TGCGCCAGCAGCTTGGATCGTCGCTCTGGGGCCAACGTCCTGACTTTC
few	TRBJ2-2	-	TRBV12-3/TRBV12-4	CASNLRRGGTGELFF	TGTGCCAGCAACCTGCGGAGGGGGGGCACCGGGGAGCTGTTTTTT
-	TRBJ2-1	TRBD2	TRBV6-2/TRBV6-3	CASSYGLVKFF	TGTGCCAGCAGTTACGGACTAGTCAAGTTCTTC
-	TRBJ2-1	TRBD1	TRBV6-2/TRBV6-3	CASIDRGVTSEQFF	TGTGCCAGCATCGACAGGGGGGTTACGAGTGAGCAGTTCTTC
few	TRBJ1-5	-	TRBV28	CASSSGNQPQHF	TGTGCCAGCAGTTCCGGCAATCAGCCCCAGCATTTT
few	TRBJ1-3	-	TRBV10-3	CAISDGSGNTIYF	TGTGCCATCAGTGACGGCTCTGGAAACACCATATATTTT
-	TRBJ1-1	-	TRBV20-1	CSASGGVDTEAFF	TGCAGTGCTAGTGGAGGGGTCGACACTGAAGCTTTCTTT
few	TRBJ2-7	-	TRBV6-5	CASRSGQGQYF	TGTGCCAGCAGGTCGGGCCAGGGACAGTACTTC
-	TRBJ2-3	TRBD2	TRBV5-1	CASSLAGIGADTQYF	TGCGCCAGCAGCTTAGCGGGAATTGGCGCAGATACGCAGTATTTT
few	TRBJ1-2	TRBD1	TRBV29-1	CSVRRDRGYGYTF	TGCAGCGTTCGGCGCGACAGGGGATATGGCTACACCTTC
few	TRBJ2-1	TRBD2	TRBV5-1	CASSSTSAQFF	TGCGCCAGCAGCTCGACTAGCGCGCAGTTCTTC
few	TRBJ1-4	-	TRBV30	CAWSGGRRSEKLFF	TGTGCCTGGAGCGGCGGACGGCGGAGTGAAAAACTGTTTTTT
-	TRBJ2-2	TRBD1	TRBV5-1	CASSPGQTTGELFF	TGCGCCAGCTCTCCGGGACAGACCACCGGGGAGCTGTTTTTT
-	TRBJ2-1	-	TRBV7-6	CASSLVTSWRLNEQFF	TGTGCCAGCAGCTTAGTCACCAGCTGGAGACTGAATGAGCAGTTCTTC
few	TRBJ2-3	-	TRBV10-1	CASSESHNLDTQYF	TGCGCCAGCAGTGAATCACATAACCTGGATACGCAGTATTTT
-	TRBJ2-7	-	TRBV27	CASSISGQTEQYF	TGTGCCAGCAGTATTTCGGGACAAACTGAGCAGTACTTC
-	TRBJ2-1	-	TRBV5-1	CASSLGLGSSGNEQFF	TGCGCCAGCAGCTTGGGGTTGGGTTCGTCTGGCAATGAGCAGTTCTTC
-	TRBJ2-1	TRBD1	TRBV12-3/TRBV12-4	CASRRTGGNNEQFF	TGTGCCAGCAGGCGGACAGGGGGCAACAATGAGCAGTTCTTC
-	TRBJ2-3	TRBD2	TRBV11-2	CASSSFTRLAVADTQYF	TGTGCCAGCAGCTCATTTACCCGACTAGCGGTGGCAGATACGCAGTATTTT
-	TRBJ2-3	TRBD1	TRBV6-1	CASSPKGGGQGAGTDTQYF	TGTGCCAGCAGCCCTAAGGGGGGCGGACAGGGGGCTGGCACAGATACGCAGTATTTT
-	TRBJ2-7	-	TRBV10-3	CAISDRAMPGYEQYF	TGTGCCATCAGTGATAGGGCAATGCCTGGCTACGAGCAGTACTTC
few	TRBJ2-5	TRBD2	TRBV24-1	CATSDLGLAGETQYF	TGTGCCACCAGTGATTTGGGACTAGCGGGAGAGACCCAGTACTTC
-	TRBJ2-4	-	TRBV19	CASSIPARFKNIQYF	TGTGCCAGTAGTATCCCGGCCAGGTTCAAAAACATTCAGTACTTC
-	TRBJ2-1	TRBD2	TRBV2	CASSGSGRAPHNEQFF	TGTGCCAGCAGTGGAAGCGGGAGGGCCCCACACAATGAGCAGTTCTTC
few	TRBJ2-7	TRBD2	TRBV11-2	CASSSNNPIGGLAGTYEQYF	TGTGCCAGCAGCTCCAATAATCCTATAGGGGGACTAGCGGGTACCTACGAGCAGTACTTC
few	TRBJ2-5	-	TRBV20-1	CSASSGTQYF	TGCAGTGCTAGTTCCGGGACCCAGTACTTC
few	TRBJ2-7	TRBD2	TRBV20-1	CSASGTKGRDYEQYF	TGCAGTGCTAGCGGGACTAAAGGAAGGGACTACGAGCAGTACTTC
many	TRBJ2-7	-	TRBV20-1	CSATLLGVRVSF	TGCAGTGCTACCCTTTTGGGGGTAAGAGTGAGCTTC
few	TRBJ2-2	TRBD2	TRBV7-2	CASRATRREWNTGELFF	TGTGCCAGCAGGGCCACTCGGCGGGAGTGGAACACCGGGGAGCTGTTTTTT